A selection of T cell receptor beta chains follows, all from one sample in a study of cytomegalovirus exposure and HLA in healthy donors. The assay was immunoSEQ multiplex PCR, and TCRdb's table has in-frame clones only and misses some. Among 90,000 to 130,000 clones listed, around four fifths were seen once. The sample consisted of PBMCs. The receptors derive from a man aged 25-40 years in good health and CMV-seropositive. Both conserved end residues are part of each CDR3. D genes are given only for firm matches. Rows may omit the clone size; those that give it use once, few, many or a size class.

V,J,D,size,CDR3,DNA
TRBV6-1,TRBJ2-3,TRBD2,NA,CASSEALAGGTDTQYF,TGTGCCAGCAGTGAAGCGCTAGCGGGGGGCACAGATACGCAGTATTTT
TRBV10-2,TRBJ2-3,NA,NA,CASRPGTSTDTQYF,TGCGCCAGCAGACCCGGGACAAGTACAGATACGCAGTATTTT
TRBV7-8,TRBJ1-2,NA,NA,CASSFRGASYGYTF,TGTGCCAGCAGCTTCCGGGGGGCTAGCTATGGCTACACCTTC
TRBV5-1,TRBJ2-4,TRBD2,NA,CASSREGGNIQYF,TGCGCCAGCAGCAGGGAGGGAGGGAACATTCAGTACTTC
TRBV19,TRBJ2-3,TRBD2,NA,CASTVGLVWDTQYF,TGTGCCAGTACCGTCGGACTAGTCTGGGATACGCAGTATTTT
TRBV11-3,TRBJ2-5,NA,NA,CASSFSGTYQETQYF,TGTGCCAGCAGTTTTAGCGGAACCTACCAAGAGACCCAGTACTTC
TRBV5-1,TRBJ1-2,TRBD1,NA,CASSSHGTGSNYGYTF,TGCGCCAGCAGCTCCCACGGGACAGGGAGTAACTATGGCTACACCTTC
TRBV4-1,TRBJ2-7,NA,NA,CASSQDPEGSSYEQYF,TGCGCCAGCAGCCAAGATCCGGAGGGTAGCTCCTACGAGCAGTACTTC
TRBV6-5,TRBJ1-1,TRBD1,once,CASSTGQGRNTEAFF,TGTGCCAGCAGTACCGGACAGGGACGGAACACTGAAGCTTTCTTT
TRBV21-1,TRBJ1-2,NA,NA,CASSIYGTVSGYTF,TGTGCCAGCAGCATTTACGGGACAGTTAGTGGCTACACCTTC
TRBV30,TRBJ2-7,NA,NA,CAWLGGDTYEQYF,TGTGCCTGGCTGGGGGGAGACACCTACGAGCAGTACTTC
TRBV7-9,TRBJ2-7,NA,NA,CASSPRERASGTYEQYF,TGTGCCAGCAGCCCCCGTGAGAGGGCCTCCGGTACCTACGAGCAGTACTTC
TRBV6-1,TRBJ1-6,NA,NA,CASSEAGGGGRDNSPLHF,TGTGCCAGCAGTGAAGCGGGGGGAGGGGGTCGAGATAATTCACCCCTCCACTTT
TRBV9,TRBJ1-1,NA,NA,CASSATPVPLNTEAFF,TGTGCCAGCAGCGCCACCCCAGTTCCACTGAACACTGAAGCTTTCTTT
TRBV6-1,TRBJ1-4,NA,once,CASSGSRGGDEKLFF,TGTGCCAGCAGCGGAAGCAGAGGGGGAGACGAAAAACTGTTTTTT
TRBV18,TRBJ2-2,TRBD2,NA,CASSLSEAGGLNTGELFF,TGTGCCAGCTCACTAAGCGAAGCGGGGGGCCTTAACACCGGGGAGCTGTTTTTT
TRBV29-1,TRBJ1-2,TRBD1,NA,CSAAGGSNYGYTF,TGCAGCGCCGCAGGGGGCTCGAACTATGGCTACACCTTC
TRBV25-1,TRBJ2-5,NA,NA,CASSEASGRQETQYF,TGTGCCAGCAGTGAAGCTTCGGGTCGGCAAGAGACCCAGTACTTC
TRBV11-2,TRBJ2-7,TRBD1,NA,CASSHTGTAYEQYF,TGTGCCAGCAGCCACACCGGGACAGCCTACGAGCAGTACTTC